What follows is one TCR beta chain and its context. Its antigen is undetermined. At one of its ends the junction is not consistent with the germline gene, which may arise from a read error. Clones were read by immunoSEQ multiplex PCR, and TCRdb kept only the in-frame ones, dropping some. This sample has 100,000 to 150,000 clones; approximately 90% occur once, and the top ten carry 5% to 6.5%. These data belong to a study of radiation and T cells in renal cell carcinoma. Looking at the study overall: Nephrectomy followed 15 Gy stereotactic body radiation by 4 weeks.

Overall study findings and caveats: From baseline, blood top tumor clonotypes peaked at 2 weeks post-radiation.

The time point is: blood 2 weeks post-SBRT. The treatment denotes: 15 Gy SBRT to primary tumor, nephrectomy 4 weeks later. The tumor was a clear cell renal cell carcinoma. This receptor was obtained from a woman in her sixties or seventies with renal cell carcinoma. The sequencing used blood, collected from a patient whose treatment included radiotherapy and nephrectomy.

The CDR3: CASSQDLVGRRNF. In DNA, the CDR3 is TGTGCCAGCAGCCAAGATCTTGTGGGCCGGAGGAACTTC. This sequence joins TRBV4-2 and TRBJ2-5, with D possibly TRBD2 on 5 matching bases. CDR3 length: 13 amino acids. Germline loops: CDR1 LGHNA, CDR2 YNFKEQ.